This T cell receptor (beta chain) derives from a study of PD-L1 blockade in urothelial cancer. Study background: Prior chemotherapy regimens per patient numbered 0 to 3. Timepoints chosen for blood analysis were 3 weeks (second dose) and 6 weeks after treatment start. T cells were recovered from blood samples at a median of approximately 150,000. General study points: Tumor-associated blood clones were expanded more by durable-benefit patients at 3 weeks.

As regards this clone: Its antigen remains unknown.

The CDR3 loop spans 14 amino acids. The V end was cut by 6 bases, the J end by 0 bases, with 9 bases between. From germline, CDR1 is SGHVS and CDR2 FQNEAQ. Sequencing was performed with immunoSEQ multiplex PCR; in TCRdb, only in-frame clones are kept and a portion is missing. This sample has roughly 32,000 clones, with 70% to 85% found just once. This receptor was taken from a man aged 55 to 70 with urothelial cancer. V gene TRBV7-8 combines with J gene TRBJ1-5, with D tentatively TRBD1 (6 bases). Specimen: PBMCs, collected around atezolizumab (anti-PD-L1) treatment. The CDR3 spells CASRQGNSNQPQHF. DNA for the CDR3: TGTGCCAGCAGACAGGGAAATAGCAATCAGCCCCAGCATTTT.